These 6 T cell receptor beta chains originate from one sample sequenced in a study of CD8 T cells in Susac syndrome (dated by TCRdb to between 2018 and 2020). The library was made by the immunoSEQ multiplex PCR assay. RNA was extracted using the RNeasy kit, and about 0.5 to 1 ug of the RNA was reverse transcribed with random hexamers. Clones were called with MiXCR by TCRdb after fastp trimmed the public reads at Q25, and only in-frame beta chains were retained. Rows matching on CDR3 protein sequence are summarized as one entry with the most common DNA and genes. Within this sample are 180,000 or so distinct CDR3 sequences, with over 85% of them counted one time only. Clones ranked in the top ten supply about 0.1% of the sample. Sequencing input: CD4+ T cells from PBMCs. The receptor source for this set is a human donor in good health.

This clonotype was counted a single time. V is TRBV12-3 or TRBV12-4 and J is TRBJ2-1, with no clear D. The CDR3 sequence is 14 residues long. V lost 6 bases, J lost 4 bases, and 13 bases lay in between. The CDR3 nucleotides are TGTGCCAGCAGCCCCCCAAAGACTTACAATGAGCAGTTCTTC. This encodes CASSPPKTYNEQFF.

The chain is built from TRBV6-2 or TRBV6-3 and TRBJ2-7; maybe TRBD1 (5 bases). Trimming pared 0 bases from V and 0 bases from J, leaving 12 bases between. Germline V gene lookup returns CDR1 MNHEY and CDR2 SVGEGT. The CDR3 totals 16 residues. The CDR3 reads CASSYSSATVSYEQYF. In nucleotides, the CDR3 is TGTGCCAGCAGTTACTCCTCCGCGACAGTCTCCTACGAGCAGTACTTC.

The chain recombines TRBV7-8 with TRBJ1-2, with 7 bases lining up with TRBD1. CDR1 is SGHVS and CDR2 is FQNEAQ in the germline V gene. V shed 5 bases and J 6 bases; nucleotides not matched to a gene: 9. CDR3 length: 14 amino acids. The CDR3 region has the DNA TGTGCCAGCAGCGCCCTACAGGGGCTGGATGGCTACACCTTC. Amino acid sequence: CASSALQGLDGYTF.

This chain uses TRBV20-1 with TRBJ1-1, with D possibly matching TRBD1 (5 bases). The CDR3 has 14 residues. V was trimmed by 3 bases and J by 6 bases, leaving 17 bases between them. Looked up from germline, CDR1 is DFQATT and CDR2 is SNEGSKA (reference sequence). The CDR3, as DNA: TGCAGTGCTAGGGAGGGGCAGGGAAGATCTGAAGCTTTCTTT. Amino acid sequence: CSAREGQGRSEAFF.

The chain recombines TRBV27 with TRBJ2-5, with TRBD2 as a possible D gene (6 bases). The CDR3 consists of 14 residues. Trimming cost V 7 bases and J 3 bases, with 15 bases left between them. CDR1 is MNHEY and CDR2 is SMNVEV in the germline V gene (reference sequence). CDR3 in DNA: TGTGCCAGCATTGCCCATGGAGGGGAAGAGACCCAGTACTTC. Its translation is CASIAHGGEETQYF.

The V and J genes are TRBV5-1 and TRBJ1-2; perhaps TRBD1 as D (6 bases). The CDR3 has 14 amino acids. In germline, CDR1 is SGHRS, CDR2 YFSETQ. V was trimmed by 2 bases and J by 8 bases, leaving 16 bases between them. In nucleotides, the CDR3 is TGCGCCAGCAGCTTAGAGGGGGACGGCGGCGGCTACACCTTC. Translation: CASSLEGDGGGYTF.